A selection of T cell receptor beta chains follows, all from one sample in a study of blood T cell repertoires in COVID-19. Here immunoSEQ multiplex PCR was the method, and the copy in TCRdb shows in-frame clones only, minus some. Of more than 130,000 clones detected, under 85% appear once; the ten largest clones hold approximately 9.5%. The sequenced sample was peripheral blood. Receptors were obtained from an elderly woman in a cohort sampled during active or convalescent COVID-19. CDR3s leave out the opening cysteine and the closing phenylalanine or tryptophan. The order of the fields is V gene, J gene, CDR3 protein.

v_gene: TRBV7-3
j_gene: TRBJ1-1
CDR3aa: ASSPGGYTEAF

v_gene: TRBV3-1/TRBV3-2
j_gene: TRBJ2-3
CDR3aa: ASSLGLLSTDTQY

v_gene: TRBV7-2
j_gene: TRBJ1-1
CDR3aa: ASSSLGGGLAWNTEAF

v_gene: TRBV6-6
j_gene: TRBJ1-3
CDR3aa: ASSYSKGAGNTIY

v_gene: TRBV12-5
j_gene: TRBJ2-1
CDR3aa: ASGLFGLAGGPSYNEQF

v_gene: TRBV7-3
j_gene: TRBJ1-1
CDR3aa: ASSLVPGIGTEAF

v_gene: TRBV6-6
j_gene: TRBJ1-1
CDR3aa: ASSFYGGRSTEAF

v_gene: TRBV9
j_gene: TRBJ2-1
CDR3aa: ASSPRTGSSYNEQF

v_gene: TRBV6-5
j_gene: TRBJ2-1
CDR3aa: ASIPSGGTDEQF

v_gene: TRBV6-5
j_gene: TRBJ1-2
CDR3aa: ASRRTGGTGYT

v_gene: TRBV2
j_gene: TRBJ2-3
CDR3aa: ASRAGLAGGTQY

v_gene: TRBV18
j_gene: TRBJ2-6
CDR3aa: ASSPHVPGSGANVLT

v_gene: TRBV14
j_gene: TRBJ2-7
CDR3aa: ASSQVETSGPYEQY

v_gene: TRBV5-1
j_gene: TRBJ2-5
CDR3aa: ASSSTGGLETQY

v_gene: TRBV28
j_gene: TRBJ2-3
CDR3aa: ASSPRGQGTDTQY

v_gene: TRBV5-1
j_gene: TRBJ2-7
CDR3aa: ASSFGLAGVSEQY

v_gene: TRBV7-9
j_gene: TRBJ1-1
CDR3aa: ASSFVTVMNTEAF

v_gene: TRBV30
j_gene: TRBJ1-2
CDR3aa: AWSGLGGTNYGYT

v_gene: TRBV5-3
j_gene: TRBJ2-7
CDR3aa: ARSLCGHRTYEQY

v_gene: TRBV2
j_gene: TRBJ2-3
CDR3aa: ASSLTGGTDTQY

v_gene: TRBV2
j_gene: TRBJ2-3
CDR3aa: ASKERGGTDTQY

v_gene: TRBV6-2/TRBV6-3
j_gene: TRBJ2-3
CDR3aa: ASSSYRWETSFRTDTQY

v_gene: TRBV7-8
j_gene: TRBJ2-5
CDR3aa: ASSSLGQAQETQY

v_gene: TRBV7-2
j_gene: TRBJ1-2
CDR3aa: ASSLDLTGAVNYGYT

v_gene: TRBV5-1
j_gene: TRBJ1-4
CDR3aa: ASRREGTGAEKLF

v_gene: TRBV27
j_gene: TRBJ1-2
CDR3aa: ASSPLGGGAGHYGYT

v_gene: TRBV11-3
j_gene: TRBJ1-5
CDR3aa: ASSLGREPDRANQPQH

v_gene: TRBV19
j_gene: TRBJ2-6
CDR3aa: ASSKIATGSGANVLT

v_gene: TRBV18
j_gene: TRBJ1-2
CDR3aa: ASSPGQYYGYT

v_gene: TRBV3-1/TRBV3-2
j_gene: TRBJ1-2
CDR3aa: ASSQVGDVYT

v_gene: TRBV9
j_gene: TRBJ1-3
CDR3aa: ASSPPGARDPSSGNTIY

v_gene: TRBV27
j_gene: TRBJ2-1
CDR3aa: ASGGASWDEQF

v_gene: TRBV5-6
j_gene: TRBJ1-3
CDR3aa: ASSFFSGNTIY

v_gene: TRBV5-1
j_gene: TRBJ2-3
CDR3aa: ASSLATGNTDTQY

v_gene: TRBV4-1
j_gene: TRBJ1-6
CDR3aa: ASSQRGRGNSPLH

v_gene: TRBV7-9
j_gene: TRBJ2-5
CDR3aa: ASSLVNRVEGETQY

v_gene: TRBV2
j_gene: TRBJ1-2
CDR3aa: ASSEDQGAIGYT

v_gene: TRBV20-1
j_gene: TRBJ2-1
CDR3aa: SASLGGAHNEQF

v_gene: TRBV5-4
j_gene: TRBJ1-2
CDR3aa: ASSSPGGFGGDGYT

v_gene: TRBV19
j_gene: TRBJ1-3
CDR3aa: ASSISSYRGISGNTIY

v_gene: TRBV3-1/TRBV3-2
j_gene: TRBJ1-5
CDR3aa: ASSQDLVDRGSQPQH

v_gene: TRBV5-1
j_gene: TRBJ2-2
CDR3aa: ASSSQPGTGVFTVGELF

v_gene: TRBV5-6
j_gene: TRBJ2-7
CDR3aa: ASSLYGGRYEQY

v_gene: TRBV18
j_gene: TRBJ2-2
CDR3aa: ASAFSQGANTGELF

v_gene: TRBV19
j_gene: TRBJ2-5
CDR3aa: ASKGTSFETQY

v_gene: TRBV5-4
j_gene: TRBJ1-2
CDR3aa: ASSLFSTTNYGYT

v_gene: TRBV19
j_gene: TRBJ1-5
CDR3aa: ASSIGRVDQPQH

v_gene: TRBV3-1/TRBV3-2
j_gene: TRBJ1-1
CDR3aa: ASSQWAVPTEAF

v_gene: TRBV7-6
j_gene: TRBJ2-3
CDR3aa: ASSLARDTQY

v_gene: TRBV9
j_gene: TRBJ1-2
CDR3aa: ASSVGGHGGNGYT

v_gene: TRBV3-1/TRBV3-2
j_gene: TRBJ1-6
CDR3aa: ASSQLRGSSYNSPLH

v_gene: TRBV24-1
j_gene: TRBJ2-1
CDR3aa: ATSDLQRGKAYNEQF

v_gene: TRBV5-1
j_gene: TRBJ2-6
CDR3aa: ASSPSGEANVLT

v_gene: TRBV6-1
j_gene: TRBJ1-2
CDR3aa: ASSEIGAGGALNGYT